These 11 T cell receptor beta chains were all obtained from the same sample, sequenced in a study of vaccination and CD4 T cells after COVID-19. CD4+ T cells that had been cultured provided DNA sequenced with the Oncomine TCR Beta short-read assay. TCRdb processed the PCR reads anew with MiXCR; each CDR3 protein has one entry. This table holds approximately 9,800 distinct CDR3 sequences, approximately 59% found once. Their cognate antigens are unknown. The treatment: approximately 11-day PBMC culture with coronavirus spike peptide pools or control peptides (ViraFEST assay). Input material: CD4+ T cells from blood, cultured in vitro. These receptors were taken from a human donor who had recovered from COVID-19.

There are a few counts of this clonotype. The rearrangement uses TRBV7-2 and TRBJ1-2; D call uncertain. Germline V CDR1 and CDR2: SGHTA, FQGNSA. The ends were cut back, 1 base at V and 4 bases at J, with 10 bases in the middle. The CDR3 totals 14 residues. The DNA of the CDR3 is TGTGCCAGCAGCTTAGAGCGGGATCTCTATGGCTACACCTTC. It yields the protein CASSLERDLYGYTF.

This clonotype is deemed large. This chain links TRBV2 with TRBJ2-7; a possible D gene is TRBD1 (6 bases). Trimming left V 5 bases short and J 3 bases short, with 8 bases between. The CDR3 loop spans 12 amino acids. The germline gives CDR1 SNHLY, CDR2 FYNNEI. The DNA of the CDR3 is TGTGCCAGCAGTTACAGGGTCTACGAGCAGTACTTC. Translated, it gives CASSYRVYEQYF.

The rearrangement uses TRBV6-5 and TRBJ1-1; 9 nucleotides line up with TRBD1. The V and J ends lost 4 bases and 4 bases, in that order; junction bases with no gene match: 4. The CDR3 length is 14 residues. Per germline, CDR1 MNHEY and CDR2 SVGAGI. DNA of the CDR3: TGTGCCAGCAGTTTCCGGGACAGGGTCACTGAAGCTTTCTTT. Encoded protein: CASSFRDRVTEAFF.

This clonotype was counted only a few times. The chain uses TRBV11-3 and TRBJ2-3; D gene uncertain. The CDR3 has 14 residues. Per germline, CDR1 SGHNT and CDR2 YENEEA. Trimming took off 3 bases at V and 3 bases at J, with 10 bases between the two ends. The CDR3 bases are TGTGCCAGCAGCTTCTGGGGAAGTACAGATACGCAGTATTTT. Its translation is CASSFWGSTDTQYF.

This clonotype was observed a handful of times. The chain has TRBV7-2 and TRBJ1-2; the D gene is possibly TRBD1 (6 bases). Germline V lookup: CDR1 SGHTA, CDR2 FQGNSA. V was shortened by 3 bases and J by 8 bases, with 16 bases between the two germline ends. There are 14 residues in the CDR3. The CDR3: CASSLYRDFLGYTF. The CDR3 coding sequence is TGTGCCAGCAGCTTGTACAGGGATTTTCTGGGCTACACCTTC.

The chain recombines TRBV6-1 with TRBJ2-7; D not resolved. The germline V gene has CDR1 MNHNS and CDR2 SASEGT. CDR3 length: 12 amino acids. Trimming pared 4 bases from V and 2 bases from J, leaving 6 bases between. This CDR3 is CASSALTYEQYF. The CDR3 coding sequence is TGTGCCAGCAGTGCCTTAACCTACGAGCAGTACTTC.

This clonotype has more than one count but fewer than ten. The rearrangement joins TRBV7-3 to TRBJ2-3; D is unresolved. V was trimmed by 0 bases and J by 5 bases, leaving 9 bases between them. Per germline, CDR1 SGHTA and CDR2 FQGTGA. The length of the CDR3 is 14 residues. This CDR3 reads CASSLTRAGDTQYF. The CDR3, as DNA: TGTGCCAGCAGCTTAACTAGGGCTGGAGATACGCAGTATTTT.

The chain couples TRBV7-2 to TRBJ2-7, with 8 bases identical to TRBD1. After removal of 5 bases from V and 0 bases from J, the junction contained 6 bases not matched to a gene. Germline lookup yields CDR1 SGHTA and CDR2 FQGNSA. CDR3 length: 15 residues. CDR3 DNA: TGTGCCAGCAGCCAAGGGACAGGAAGCTCCTACGAGCAGTACTTC. Its protein product is CASSQGTGSSYEQYF.

Only a few counts were recorded for this clonotype. CDR3 coding DNA: TGCAGTGCTACGAGCCCCGGGAGCTACGAGCAGTACTTC. Its translation: CSATSPGSYEQYF. This chain connects TRBV20-1 to TRBJ2-1; maybe TRBD2 (6 bases). The J call may be mistaken, given a closer DNA end match to TRBJ2-7. Germline values: CDR1 DFQATT, CDR2 SNEGSKA (reference sequence). The CDR3 sequence is 13 residues long.

This sequence joins TRBV2 and TRBJ1-5; 7 positions agree with TRBD1. CDR1 and CDR2 (germline): SNHLY, FYNNEI. The CDR3 is 14 residues long. Losses at the gene ends were 3 bases for V and 3 bases for J; bases not matched to a gene: 2. The CDR3 DNA follows: TGTGCCAGCAGTGAGAGGGGGCCCAATCAGCCCCAGCATTTT. Translation gives CASSERGPNQPQHF.

The chain links TRBV7-2 to TRBJ1-1; D might be TRBD1 (6 bases). This CDR3 has 14 amino acids. The germline V gene encodes CDR1 SGHTA and CDR2 FQGNSA. Trimming shortened V by 2 bases and J by 0 bases, and 7 bases separated the two germline ends. The DNA of the CDR3 is TGTGCCAGCAGCTTAACAGGGATGAACACTGAAGCTTTCTTT. Protein: CASSLTGMNTEAFF.